These T cell receptor beta chains were read from a single sample in a study of T cells in tuberculosis. The protocol was immunoSEQ multiplex PCR, while the TCRdb copy is restricted to in-frame clones and leaves out a portion. The table lists 25,000 to 35,000 clones, about 91% of them singletons. Source: PBMCs, taken at tuberculosis diagnosis. These receptors were collected from an adult with tuberculosis. Some clones in this sample may be carry-over from other donors' samples. Each CDR3 is given with its conserved first and last residue. D genes are given only for firm matches. Clone size is given for some rows only: seen once, a few or many times, or a class if the clone is expanded.

clone size	J gene	D gene	V gene	CDR3 length	CDR3 protein	CDR3 DNA
NA	TRBJ1-1	NA	TRBV5-1	15	CASENRQVLSRGAFF	TGCGCCAGCGAAAACCGACAGGTTCTTTCTAGGGGGGCTTTCTTT
NA	TRBJ1-6	TRBD1	TRBV7-2	16	CASSSGQGLNNSPLHF	TGTGCCAGCAGTTCTGGACAGGGCCTAAATAATTCACCCCTCCACTTT
few	TRBJ2-7	TRBD1	TRBV6-1	15	CASSDPTQGASEQYF	TGTGCCAGCAGTGATCCCACACAGGGGGCAAGCGAGCAGTACTTC
NA	TRBJ2-3	NA	TRBV6-6	13	CASSYSRPDTQYF	TGTGCCAGCAGTTACTCGAGGCCAGATACGCAGTATTTT
NA	TRBJ2-1	NA	TRBV5-4	13	CASSLRRGDEQFF	TGTGCCAGCAGCTTGAGGAGGGGCGATGAGCAGTTCTTC
NA	TRBJ2-5	TRBD1	TRBV15	16	CATSRDLTGGIQTQYF	TGTGCCACCAGCAGAGATTTAACAGGGGGTATACAGACCCAGTACTTC
NA	TRBJ1-1	NA	TRBV27	15	CASSTKTGVNTEAFF	TGTGCCAGCAGTACCAAAACGGGAGTGAACACTGAAGCTTTCTTT
NA	TRBJ2-2	NA	TRBV29-1	13	CSVGGGRTGELFF	TGCAGCGTTGGGGGGGGGCGAACCGGGGAGCTGTTTTTT
once	TRBJ2-7	NA	TRBV11-2	14	CASSSQGTSYEQYF	TGTGCCAGCAGCTCGCAGGGCACCTCCTACGAGCAGTACTTC
NA	TRBJ2-7	NA	TRBV5-6	15	CASSFGGTYSYEQYF	TGTGCCAGCAGCTTTGGGGGGACTTACTCCTACGAGCAGTACTTC
NA	TRBJ1-6	NA	TRBV5-1	14	CASSLVFRISPLHF	TGCGCCAGCAGCTTGGTCTTCAGGATTTCACCCCTCCACTTT
NA	TRBJ2-1	NA	TRBV7-9	16	CASSFSPRSSYNEQFF	TGTGCCAGCAGCTTCTCCCCCCGGAGCTCCTACAATGAGCAGTTCTTC